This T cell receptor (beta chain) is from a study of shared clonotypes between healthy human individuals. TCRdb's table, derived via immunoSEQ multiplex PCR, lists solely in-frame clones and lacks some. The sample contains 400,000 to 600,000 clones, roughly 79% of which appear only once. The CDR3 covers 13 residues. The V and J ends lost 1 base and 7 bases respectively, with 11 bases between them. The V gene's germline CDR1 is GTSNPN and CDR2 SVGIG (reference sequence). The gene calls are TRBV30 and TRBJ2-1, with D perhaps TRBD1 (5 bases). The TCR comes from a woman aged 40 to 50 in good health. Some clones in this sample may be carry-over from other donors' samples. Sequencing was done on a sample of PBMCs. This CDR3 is CAWSGWGGNEQFF. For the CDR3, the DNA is TGTGCCTGGAGTGGGTGGGGCGGAAATGAGCAGTTCTTC.